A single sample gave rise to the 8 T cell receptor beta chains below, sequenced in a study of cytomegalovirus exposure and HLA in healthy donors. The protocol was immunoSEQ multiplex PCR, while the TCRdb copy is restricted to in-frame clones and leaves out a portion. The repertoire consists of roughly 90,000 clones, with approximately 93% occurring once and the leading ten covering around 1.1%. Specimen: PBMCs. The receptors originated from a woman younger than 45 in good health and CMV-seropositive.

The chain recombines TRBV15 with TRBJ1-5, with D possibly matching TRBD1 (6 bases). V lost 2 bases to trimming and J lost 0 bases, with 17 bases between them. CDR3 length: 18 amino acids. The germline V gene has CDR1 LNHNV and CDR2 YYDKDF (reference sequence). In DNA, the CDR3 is TGTGCCACCAGCAGATCGCGACAGGTCCATCTTAGCAATCAGCCCCAGCATTTT. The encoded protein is CATSRSRQVHLSNQPQHF.

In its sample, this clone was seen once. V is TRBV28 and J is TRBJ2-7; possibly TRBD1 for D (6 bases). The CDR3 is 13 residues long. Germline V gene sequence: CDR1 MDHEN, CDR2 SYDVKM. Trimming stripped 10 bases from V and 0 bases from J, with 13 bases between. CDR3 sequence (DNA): TGTGCCACCTACACAGGGAACTCCTACGAGCAGTACTTC. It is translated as CATYTGNSYEQYF.

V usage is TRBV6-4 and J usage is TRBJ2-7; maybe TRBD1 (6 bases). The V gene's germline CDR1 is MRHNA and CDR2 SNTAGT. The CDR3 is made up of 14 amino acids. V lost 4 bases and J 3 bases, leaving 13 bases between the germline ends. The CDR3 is CASSVRAGDYEQYF. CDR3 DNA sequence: TGTGCCAGCAGTGTACGGGCAGGGGACTACGAGCAGTACTTC.

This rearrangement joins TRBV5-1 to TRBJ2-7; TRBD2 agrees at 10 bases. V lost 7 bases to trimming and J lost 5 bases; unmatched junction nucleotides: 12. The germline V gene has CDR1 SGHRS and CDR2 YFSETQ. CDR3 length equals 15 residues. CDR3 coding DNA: TGCGCCAGCGAACCCAGCGGGAGGGCCGGGAACGAGCAGTACTTC. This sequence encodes CASEPSGRAGNEQYF.

The DNA for the CDR3 is TGTGCCAGCAGCCAAGAGGTGACTGAAGCTTTCTTT. Translation gives CASSQEVTEAFF. The chain carries TRBV11-2 and TRBJ1-1; D gene unclear. V lost 5 bases and J lost 5, with 9 bases in between. The CDR3 length is 12 residues. From germline, CDR1 is SGHAT and CDR2 FQNNGV.

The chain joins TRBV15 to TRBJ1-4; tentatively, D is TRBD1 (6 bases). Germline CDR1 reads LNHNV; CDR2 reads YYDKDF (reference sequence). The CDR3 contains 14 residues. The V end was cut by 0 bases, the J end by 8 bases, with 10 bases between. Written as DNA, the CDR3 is TGTGCCACCAGCAGAGAAAACAGGGAGGAAAAACTGTTTTTT. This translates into CATSRENREEKLFF.

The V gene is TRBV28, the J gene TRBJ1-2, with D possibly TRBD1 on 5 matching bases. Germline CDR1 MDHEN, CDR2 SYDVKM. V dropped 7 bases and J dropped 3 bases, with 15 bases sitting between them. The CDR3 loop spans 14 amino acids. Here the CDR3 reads CASTPLQGYYGYTF. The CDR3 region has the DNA TGTGCCAGCACCCCCCTCCAGGGTTACTATGGCTACACCTTC.

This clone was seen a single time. CDR3 nucleotide sequence: TGTGCCAGCAGGGGCGAAGGACAGGGCGTCACTGAAGCTTTCTTT. Its protein product is CASRGEGQGVTEAFF. V and J are TRBV5-5 and TRBJ1-1; 8 nucleotides match TRBD1. V dropped 5 bases and J dropped 4; count of bases not matched to a gene: 10. The CDR3 consists of 15 residues. CDR1 is SGHKS and CDR2 is YYEKEE in the germline V gene (reference sequence).